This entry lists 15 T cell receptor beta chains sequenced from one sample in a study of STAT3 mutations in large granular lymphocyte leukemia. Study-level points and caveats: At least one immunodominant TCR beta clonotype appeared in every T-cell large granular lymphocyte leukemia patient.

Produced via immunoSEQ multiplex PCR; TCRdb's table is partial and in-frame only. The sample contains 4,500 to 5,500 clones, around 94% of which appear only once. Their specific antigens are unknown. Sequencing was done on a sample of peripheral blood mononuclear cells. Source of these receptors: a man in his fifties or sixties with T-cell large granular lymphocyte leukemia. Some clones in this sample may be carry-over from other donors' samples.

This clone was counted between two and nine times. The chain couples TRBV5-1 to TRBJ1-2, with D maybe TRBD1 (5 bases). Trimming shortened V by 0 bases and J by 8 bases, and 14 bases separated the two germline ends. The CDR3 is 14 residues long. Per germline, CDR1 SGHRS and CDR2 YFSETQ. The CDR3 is CASSLEGGVSGYTF. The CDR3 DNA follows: TGCGCCAGCAGCTTGGAAGGAGGGGTGAGCGGCTACACCTTC. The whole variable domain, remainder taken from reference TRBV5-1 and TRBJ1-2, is KAGVTQTPRYLIKTRGQQVTLSCSPISGHRSVSWYQQTPGQGLQFLFEYFSETQRNKGNFPGRFSGRQFSNSRSEMNVSTLELGDSALYLCASSLEGGVSGYTFGSGTRLTVV.

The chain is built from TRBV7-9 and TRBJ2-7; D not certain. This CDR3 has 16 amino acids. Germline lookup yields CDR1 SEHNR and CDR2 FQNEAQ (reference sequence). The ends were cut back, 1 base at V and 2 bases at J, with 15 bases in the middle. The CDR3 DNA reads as TGTGCCAGCAGCTTAGAGTACGGCCCGCGGCCCTACGAGCAGTACTTC. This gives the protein CASSLEYGPRPYEQYF.

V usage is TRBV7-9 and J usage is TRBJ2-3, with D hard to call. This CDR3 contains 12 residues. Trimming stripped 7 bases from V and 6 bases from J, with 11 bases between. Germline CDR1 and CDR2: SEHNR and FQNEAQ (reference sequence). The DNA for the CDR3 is TGTGCCAGCACCTCTACTTATGATACGCAGTATTTT. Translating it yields CASTSTYDTQYF.

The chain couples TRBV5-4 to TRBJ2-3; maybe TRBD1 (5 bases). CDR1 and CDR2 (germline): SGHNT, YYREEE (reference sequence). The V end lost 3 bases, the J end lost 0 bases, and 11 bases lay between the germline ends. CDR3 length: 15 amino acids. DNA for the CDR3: TGTGCCAGCAGCTCACAGGCCATCAGCACAGATACGCAGTATTTT. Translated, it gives CASSSQAISTDTQYF.

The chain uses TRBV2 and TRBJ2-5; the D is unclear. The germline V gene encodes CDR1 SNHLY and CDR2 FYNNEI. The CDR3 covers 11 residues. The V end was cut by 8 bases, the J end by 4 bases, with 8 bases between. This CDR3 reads CASQMGETQYF. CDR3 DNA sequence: TGTGCCAGCCAAATGGGAGAGACCCAGTACTTC.

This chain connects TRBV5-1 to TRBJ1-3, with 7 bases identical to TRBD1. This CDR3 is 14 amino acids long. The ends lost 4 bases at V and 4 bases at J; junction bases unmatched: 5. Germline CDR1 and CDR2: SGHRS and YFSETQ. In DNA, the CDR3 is TGCGCCAGCAGCCCGGGGACAGAAGGAAACACCATATATTTT. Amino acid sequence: CASSPGTEGNTIYF. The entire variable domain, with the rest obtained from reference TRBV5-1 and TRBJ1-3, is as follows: KAGVTQTPRYLIKTRGQQVTLSCSPISGHRSVSWYQQTPGQGLQFLFEYFSETQRNKGNFPGRFSGRQFSNSRSEMNVSTLELGDSALYLCASSPGTEGNTIYFGEGSWLTVV.

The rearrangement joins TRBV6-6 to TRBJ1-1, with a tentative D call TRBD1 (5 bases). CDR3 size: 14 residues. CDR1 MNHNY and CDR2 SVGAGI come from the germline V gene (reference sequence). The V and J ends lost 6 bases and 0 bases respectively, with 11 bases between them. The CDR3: CASSPGQMNTEAFF. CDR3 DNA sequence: TGTGCCAGCAGCCCTGGACAAATGAACACTGAAGCTTTCTTT.

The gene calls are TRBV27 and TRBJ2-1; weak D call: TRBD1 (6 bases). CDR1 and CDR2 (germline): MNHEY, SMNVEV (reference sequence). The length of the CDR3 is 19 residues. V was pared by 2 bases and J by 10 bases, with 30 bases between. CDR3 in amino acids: CASSLPKILRNRVVSEQFF. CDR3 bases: TGTGCCAGCAGTTTACCCAAGATATTGAGAAACAGGGTAGTAAGCGAGCAGTTCTTC.

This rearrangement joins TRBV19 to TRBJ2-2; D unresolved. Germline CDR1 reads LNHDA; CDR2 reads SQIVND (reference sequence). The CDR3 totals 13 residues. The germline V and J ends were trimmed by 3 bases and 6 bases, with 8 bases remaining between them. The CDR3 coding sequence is TGTGCCAGTAGTATCGGAAGGCCCGGGGAGCTGTTTTTT. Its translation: CASSIGRPGELFF.

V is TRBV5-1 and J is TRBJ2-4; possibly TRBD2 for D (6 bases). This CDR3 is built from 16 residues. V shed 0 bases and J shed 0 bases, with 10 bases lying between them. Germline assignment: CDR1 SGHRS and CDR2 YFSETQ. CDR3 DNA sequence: TGCGCCAGCAGCTTGGCCGGGAGCCTAGCCAAAAACATTCAGTACTTC. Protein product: CASSLAGSLAKNIQYF.

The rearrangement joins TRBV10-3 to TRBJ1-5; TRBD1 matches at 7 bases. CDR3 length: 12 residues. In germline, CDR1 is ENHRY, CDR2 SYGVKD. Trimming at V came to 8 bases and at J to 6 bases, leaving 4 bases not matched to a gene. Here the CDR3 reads CAIGDRAQPQHF. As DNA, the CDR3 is TGTGCCATCGGCGACAGGGCTCAGCCCCAGCATTTT.

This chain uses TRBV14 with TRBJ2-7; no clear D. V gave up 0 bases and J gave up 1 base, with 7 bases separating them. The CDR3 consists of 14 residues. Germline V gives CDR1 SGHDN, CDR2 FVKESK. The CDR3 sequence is CASSQESSSYEQYF. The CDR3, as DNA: TGTGCCAGCAGCCAAGAGTCTAGTTCCTACGAGCAGTACTTC.

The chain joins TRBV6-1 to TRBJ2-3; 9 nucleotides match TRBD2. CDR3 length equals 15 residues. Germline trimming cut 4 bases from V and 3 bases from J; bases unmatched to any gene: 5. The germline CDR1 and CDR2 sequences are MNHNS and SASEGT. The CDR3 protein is CASSVDSGGTDTQYF. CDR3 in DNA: TGTGCCAGCAGTGTGGATAGCGGGGGAACAGATACGCAGTATTTT.

The CDR3 DNA is TGTGCCAGCTCACCACCGAACTCCTACGAGCAGTACTTC. This sequence encodes CASSPPNSYEQYF. V gene TRBV18 combines with J gene TRBJ2-7, with D unclear. Trimming removed 0 bases from V and 0 bases from J, with 3 bases in between. The CDR3 runs 13 residues. Looked up from germline, CDR1 is KGHSH and CDR2 is LQKENI.

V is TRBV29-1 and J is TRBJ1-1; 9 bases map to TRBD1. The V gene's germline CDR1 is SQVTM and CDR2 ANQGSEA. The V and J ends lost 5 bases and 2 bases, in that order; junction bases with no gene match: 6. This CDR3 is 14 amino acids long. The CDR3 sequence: CSVRQGVSNTEAFF. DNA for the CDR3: TGCAGCGTTCGACAGGGGGTTTCCAACACTGAAGCTTTCTTT.